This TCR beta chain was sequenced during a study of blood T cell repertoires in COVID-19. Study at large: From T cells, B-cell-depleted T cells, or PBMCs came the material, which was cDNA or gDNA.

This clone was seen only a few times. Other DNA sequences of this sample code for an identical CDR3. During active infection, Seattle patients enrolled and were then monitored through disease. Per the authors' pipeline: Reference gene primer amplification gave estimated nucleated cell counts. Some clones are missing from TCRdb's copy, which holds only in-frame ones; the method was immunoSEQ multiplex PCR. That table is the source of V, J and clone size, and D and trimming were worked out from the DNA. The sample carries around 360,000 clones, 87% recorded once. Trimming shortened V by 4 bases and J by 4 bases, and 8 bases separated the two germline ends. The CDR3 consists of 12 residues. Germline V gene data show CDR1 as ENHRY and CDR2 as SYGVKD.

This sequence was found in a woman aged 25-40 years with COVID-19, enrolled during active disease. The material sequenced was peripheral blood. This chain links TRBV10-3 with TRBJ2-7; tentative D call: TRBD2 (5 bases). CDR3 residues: CAISAGSYEQYF. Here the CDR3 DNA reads TGTGCCATCAGTGCGGGATCATACGAGCAGTACTTC.